These 30 T cell receptor beta chains share one sample of origin, sequenced in a study of regulatory T cells in long-lasting Graves disease. Building of the TCR beta libraries involved iRepertoire HTBI primers and Arm-PCR of CDR3 regions. TCRdb processed the multiplex PCR reads anew with MiXCR; each CDR3 protein has one entry. The repertoire consists of a few hundred thousand distinct CDR3 sequences, with 21% occurring once and the leading ten covering 14%. Time point here: persistent/refractory GD, antithyroid drugs over 5 years with positive TRAb. Making the TCR library involved RNA that had been extracted from PBMCs. Sequencing was performed on peripheral blood mononuclear cells (PBMCs), taken when the disease was refractory, from a patient treated with antithyroid drugs. These receptors originate from a female donor with Graves disease.

The chain is built from TRBV19 and TRBJ1-1, with D hard to call. The V end was cut by 3 bases, the J end by 4 bases, with 9 bases between. The CDR3 totals 13 residues. CDR1 LNHDA and CDR2 SQIVND come from the germline V gene (reference sequence). The CDR3 region has the DNA TGTGCCAGTAGTATGCCCGAACCCACTGAAGCTTTCTTT. Its translation: CASSMPEPTEAFF. The whole variable domain, remainder taken from reference TRBV19 and TRBJ1-1, is DGGITQSPKYLFRKEGQNVTLSCEQNLNHDAMYWYRQDPGQGLRLIYYSQIVNDFQKGDIAEGYSVSREKKESFPLTVTSAQKNPTAFYLCASSMPEPTEAFFGQGTRLTVV.

The table lists this clonotype with a few counts. CDR3 loop: CSARAGTRGYEQYF. DNA of the CDR3: TGCAGTGCTAGAGCCGGGACAAGGGGCTACGAGCAGTACTTC. V and J are TRBV20-1 and TRBJ2-7; possible D gene TRBD1, 6 bases. Germline-derived CDR1 and CDR2 are DFQATT and SNEGSKA (reference sequence). The CDR3 sequence is 14 residues long. Deletions cut 1 base from V and 3 bases from J, with 13 bases between.

A word on this clonotype: With a much larger clone just one base away, this may be a read error. The chain links TRBV12-3 or TRBV12-4 to TRBJ1-2, with D possibly matching TRBD1 (5 bases). The V end was cut by 8 bases, the J end by 7 bases, with 14 bases between. CDR3 size: 12 residues. The CDR3 sequence: CASGSGLSGYTF. The CDR3 DNA follows: TGTGCCAGCGGTTCGGGACTCTCTGGCTACACCTTC.

This clonotype has a handful of counts. The rearrangement links TRBV2 to TRBJ2-7; 9 bases fit TRBD1. CDR3 length: 18 residues. V trimming: 4 bases; J trimming: 4 bases; junction bases outside the gene matches: 17. Germline V gene sequence: CDR1 SNHLY, CDR2 FYNNEI. CDR3 nucleotides: TGTGCCAGCAGTGGCCCGGCGGGTCGGACAGGGGTACGGTACGAGCAGTACTTC. Protein product: CASSGPAGRTGVRYEQYF.

This clonotype was seen many times. This chain uses TRBV2 with TRBJ1-5; D uncertain. Deletions cut 7 bases from V and 2 bases from J, with 9 bases between. The CDR3 runs to 13 residues. Germline V gene sequence: CDR1 SNHLY, CDR2 FYNNEI. CDR3 nucleotide sequence: TGTGCCAGCACCCTCAGTGGCAATCAGCCCCAGCATTTT. Translating it yields CASTLSGNQPQHF.

In its sample, this clonotype was seen many times. This chain uses TRBV6-1 with TRBJ2-6; the D call may be TRBD1 or TRBD2 (5 bases each). This CDR3 region has 16 residues. Germline V gene lookup returns CDR1 MNHNS and CDR2 SASEGT. The V and J ends lost 4 bases and 0 bases respectively, with 10 bases between them. The CDR3 here is CASSAGTSSGANVLTF. In DNA form, the CDR3 reads TGTGCCAGCAGTGCCGGGACGTCCTCTGGGGCCAACGTCCTGACTTTC.

This clonotype was counted many times. J is TRBJ2-7 and V is TRBV27; no clear D gene. Germline V gene data show CDR1 as MNHEY and CDR2 as SMNVEV (reference sequence). The V end lost 5 bases, the J end lost 1 base, and 6 bases lay between the germline ends. The CDR3 consists of 12 residues. DNA of the CDR3: TGTGCCAGCAGTGACACATCCTACGAGCAGTACTTC. It yields the protein CASSDTSYEQYF.

This clonotype occurred many times. The chain recombines TRBV27 with TRBJ1-5; 8 nucleotides line up with TRBD1. The ends lost 6 bases at V and 6 bases at J; junction bases unmatched: 7. The CDR3 is 14 residues long. Germline V gene data show CDR1 as MNHEY and CDR2 as SMNVEV (reference sequence). In nucleotides, the CDR3 is TGTGCCAGCAGACCGACAGGGGCGGCTCAGCCCCAGCATTTT. Translated: CASRPTGAAQPQHF.

In this sample, this clonotype turned up many times. Here the CDR3 DNA reads TGTGCCAGCAGCCAAATAGGACAGGGTTCCTACGAGCAGTACTTC. It yields the protein CASSQIGQGSYEQYF. This chain connects TRBV7-2 to TRBJ2-7; 8 bases map to TRBD1. V shed 5 bases and J 1 base; nucleotides not matched to a gene: 7. This CDR3 contains 15 residues. The germline V gene has CDR1 SGHTA and CDR2 FQGNSA. The full variable domain, completed using reference TRBV7-2 and TRBJ2-7, is GAGVSQSPSNKVTEKGKDVELRCDPISGHTALYWYRQSLGQGLEFLIYFQGNSAPDKSGLPSDRFSAERTGGSVSTLTIQRTQQEDSAVYLCASSQIGQGSYEQYFGPGTRLTVT.

The chain carries TRBV3-1 and TRBJ2-2; D ambiguous. This CDR3 region has 12 residues. From germline, CDR1 is LGHDT and CDR2 YNNKEL (reference sequence). Trimming removed 1 base at V and 7 bases at J, with 4 bases between. CDR3 in amino acids: CASSQGLGELFF. The CDR3 DNA sequence: TGTGCCAGCAGCCAAGGGCTCGGGGAGCTGTTTTTT.

Regarding this clonotype: With a much larger clone just one base away, this may be a read error. V usage is TRBV2 and J usage is TRBJ2-7, with D possibly matching TRBD1 (7 bases). Germline assignment: CDR1 SNHLY and CDR2 FYNNEI. The CDR3 sequence is 16 residues long. The CDR3 DNA follows: TGTGCCAGCAATGAAGTTCAGGGGGGCGCGATGGACGAGCAGTACTTC. Its translation is CASNEVQGGAMDEQYF.

This clonotype was detected ten times or more. The rearrangement links TRBV12-3 or TRBV12-4 to TRBJ1-1, with 12 bases matching TRBD1. The CDR3 spans 17 residues. V lost 3 bases to trimming and J lost 0 bases; unmatched junction nucleotides: 5. The CDR3 reads CASSLGTGGIMNTEAFF. In DNA form, the CDR3 reads TGTGCCAGCAGTTTGGGGACAGGGGGCATCATGAACACTGAAGCTTTCTTT.

This clonotype was seen at least ten times. The chain joins TRBV11-2 to TRBJ2-2; 8 bases agree with TRBD2. V trimming: 2 bases; J trimming: 5 bases; junction bases outside the gene matches: 4. This CDR3 spans 15 amino acids. Germline CDR1 SGHAT, CDR2 FQNNGV. This CDR3 is CASSLSGSSTGELFF. CDR3 bases: TGTGCCAGCAGCTTAAGCGGGAGTAGTACCGGGGAGCTGTTTTTT.

The chain couples TRBV3-1 to TRBJ2-7; weak D call: TRBD1 (5 bases). Germline V lookup: CDR1 LGHDT, CDR2 YNNKEL (reference sequence). The V end was cut by 1 base, the J end by 0 bases, with 10 bases between. CDR3 length equals 15 residues. CDR3 amino acids: CASSQGQTVSYEQYF. CDR3 nucleotides: TGTGCCAGCAGCCAAGGGCAGACAGTCTCCTACGAGCAGTACTTC.

There are many counts of this clonotype. The V call is TRBV5-6, the J call TRBJ2-5; 11 nucleotides match TRBD1. CDR3 size: 15 residues. V shed 6 bases and J 4 bases; nucleotides not matched to a gene: 8. From germline, CDR1 is SGHDT and CDR2 YYEEEE. The chain's CDR3 is CASMTGQGVRETQYF. The CDR3 DNA reads TGTGCCAGCATGACGGGACAGGGGGTAAGAGAGACCCAGTACTTC.

This clonotype turned up a few times. V is TRBV5-1 and J is TRBJ2-7; D is ambiguous. V gave up 2 bases and J gave up 0 bases, with 9 bases separating them. From germline, CDR1 is SGHRS and CDR2 YFSETQ. This CDR3 has 14 amino acids. This CDR3 is CASSFTASSYEQYF. The CDR3 region has the DNA TGCGCCAGCAGCTTCACGGCTAGCTCCTACGAGCAGTACTTC.

This clonotype was counted only a few times. V gene TRBV12-3 or TRBV12-4 combines with J gene TRBJ2-3; no firm D call. CDR3 length: 14 residues. The ends were cut back, 3 bases at V and 1 base at J, with 8 bases in the middle. CDR3 bases: TGTGCCAGCAGTTTTGCCGGTCGCACAGATACGCAGTATTTT. This gives the protein CASSFAGRTDTQYF.

This clonotype turned up a few times. The chain links TRBV5-6 to TRBJ2-7, with TRBD2 matching 9 bases. The CDR3 totals 18 residues. Germline assignment: CDR1 SGHDT and CDR2 YYEEEE. The V and J ends lost 4 bases and 3 bases, in that order; junction bases with no gene match: 17. In DNA form, the CDR3 reads TGTGCCAGCAGCACGGTAGCGGGAGAGCTCCTTACCCTCTACGAGCAGTACTTC. It is translated as CASSTVAGELLTLYEQYF.

The rearrangement joins TRBV20-1 to TRBJ2-7; D is unclear. Germline CDR1 reads DFQATT; CDR2 reads SNEGSKA (reference sequence). The CDR3 spans 13 residues. V was trimmed by 6 bases and J by 6 bases, leaving 18 bases between them. The CDR3 coding sequence is TGCAGTGCCGTCAAAGATGTGCCGGGCGAGCAGTACTTC. This gives the protein CSAVKDVPGEQYF.

The J gene is TRBJ1-3, the V gene TRBV28, with TRBD1 as a possible D gene (6 bases). CDR1 is MDHEN, CDR2 SYDVKM, per germline. Trimming shortened V by 6 bases and J by 8 bases, and 14 bases separated the two germline ends. This CDR3 region has 13 residues. DNA of the CDR3: TGTGCCAGCAGGCAGGGGACGCCATACACCATATATTTT. Its translation: CASRQGTPYTIYF.

This clonotype was seen many times. The chain recombines TRBV28 with TRBJ2-5; D is unresolved. Germline loops: CDR1 MDHEN, CDR2 SYDVKM. There are 16 residues in the CDR3. Trimming took 6 bases from V and 0 from J, leaving 17 bases between them. CDR3 sequence: CASSFVSRPDQETQYF. In nucleotides, the CDR3 is TGTGCCAGCAGCTTCGTCAGCCGGCCAGACCAAGAGACCCAGTACTTC.

Of note for this clonotype: A single base separates this from a much larger clone, so it may be a read error. CDR3 loop: CASAPRTDTEAFF. Written as DNA, the CDR3 is TGTGCCAGCGCTCCACGCACAGACACTGAAGCTTTCTTT. The chain joins TRBV6-1 to TRBJ1-1; no definite D call. This CDR3 comprises 13 residues. The germline V and J ends were trimmed by 8 bases and 3 bases, with 13 bases remaining between them. Germline V lookup: CDR1 MNHNS, CDR2 SASEGT.

As to this clonotype: A much more abundant neighbour one base away suggests this may be a read error. The V and J genes are TRBV10-1 and TRBJ2-2, with TRBD2 identical over 7 bases. Germline V gene data show CDR1 as WNHNN and CDR2 as SYGVQD (reference sequence). Trimming removed 11 bases from V and 2 bases from J; junction bases left unmatched: 8. This CDR3 spans 14 amino acids. The CDR3 coding sequence is TGCGCCTCACACGGCGGGAGTAACACCGGGGAGCTGTTTTTT. Amino acid sequence: CASHGGSNTGELFF.

This clonotype was counted between two and nine times. This rearrangement joins TRBV29-1 to TRBJ2-7, with 8 bases that match TRBD1. The CDR3 contains 13 residues. V lost 6 bases, J lost 2 bases, and 6 bases stayed unmatched. Germline V lookup: CDR1 SQVTM, CDR2 ANQGSEA. Here the CDR3 DNA reads TGCAGCGTGCGGACAGGGATGACCTACGAGCAGTACTTC. Translating gives CSVRTGMTYEQYF.

This clonotype was counted at least ten times. This chain joins TRBV28 and TRBJ1-5; weak D call: TRBD1 (5 bases). This CDR3 contains 14 residues. The V gene's germline CDR1 is MDHEN and CDR2 SYDVKM. V lost 11 bases and J 5 bases, leaving 19 bases between the germline ends. The chain's CDR3 is CASVRGADYQPQHF. CDR3 nucleotide sequence: TGTGCCTCGGTAAGGGGCGCGGACTATCAGCCCCAGCATTTT.

As DNA, the CDR3 is TGTGCCATCAGTGACAGTTTCTCTGGAAACACCATATATTTT. Translated, it gives CAISDSFSGNTIYF. V usage is TRBV10-3 and J usage is TRBJ1-3; D gene ambiguous. In germline, CDR1 is ENHRY, CDR2 SYGVKD. Between the trimmed V and J ends, which lost 3 bases and 0 bases, there was a span of 6 bases. This CDR3 has 14 amino acids.

The chain has TRBV5-5 and TRBJ1-6, with D perhaps TRBD1 (5 bases). The CDR3 is 15 amino acids. Germline loops: CDR1 SGHKS, CDR2 YYEKEE (reference sequence). V shed 4 bases and J shed 7 bases, with 15 bases lying between them. This chain's CDR3 is CASSPEGYGNSPLHF. The CDR3 region has the DNA TGTGCCAGCAGCCCGGAGGGGTACGGCAATTCACCCCTCCACTTT.

This clonotype was seen many times. The rearrangement links TRBV27 to TRBJ1-6, with 9 bases matching TRBD1. Germline V gene sequence: CDR1 MNHEY, CDR2 SMNVEV (reference sequence). The CDR3 is made up of 15 amino acids. V lost 5 bases, J lost 7 bases, and 6 bases stayed unmatched. CDR3: CASSNRGQGNSPLHF. In DNA, the CDR3 is TGTGCCAGCAGTAACAGGGGGCAAGGGAATTCACCCCTCCACTTT.

This clonotype was counted many times. The chain couples TRBV28 to TRBJ1-5, with D unresolved. The length of the CDR3 is 17 residues. The germline V and J ends were trimmed by 3 bases and 0 bases, with 15 bases remaining between them. Germline lookup yields CDR1 MDHEN and CDR2 SYDVKM. In DNA, the CDR3 is TGTGCCAGCAGTTTCAAGGTGTGGGTTTATAGCAATCAGCCCCAGCATTTT. Amino acids: CASSFKVWVYSNQPQHF.

This chain joins TRBV6-9 and TRBJ1-2; TRBD1 aligns across 7 bases. Germline V gives CDR1 MNHGY, CDR2 SVAAGI. This CDR3 is 14 amino acids long. V shed 2 bases and J 4 bases; nucleotides not matched to a gene: 4. In DNA form, the CDR3 reads TGTGCCAGCAGTTATGAAGGGGGCCCCTATGGCTACACCTTC. It specifies CASSYEGGPYGYTF.